A selection of T cell receptor beta chains follows, all from one sample in a study of beta chain features in type 1 diabetes. The protocol was immunoSEQ multiplex PCR, while the TCRdb copy is restricted to in-frame clones and leaves out a portion. The top ten hold nearly 0.65% of the sample, which has about 140,000 clones, roughly 10% seen once. The sequenced sample was central memory CD4+ T cells from blood. These receptors all stem from a woman in her 40s in good health. Each CDR3 is given with its conserved first and last residue. Fields, in order: V gene, clone size, D gene, J gene, CDR3 DNA, CDR3 protein. A D gene is named only where the DNA matches it firmly. Clone size appears in some rows only: once, few, many, or a class for an expanded clone.

v_call: TRBV19
clone_size: few
d_call: -
j_call: TRBJ2-2
cdr3_nt: TGTGCCAGTAGTAAGTGGGGCCTCCCACGCCAACCTACCGGGGAGCTGTTTTTT
cdr3_aa: CASSKWGLPRQPTGELFF

v_call: TRBV9
clone_size: -
d_call: TRBD2
j_call: TRBJ2-5
cdr3_nt: TGTGCCAGCAGCGTGGCCACTAGCGGGGGATCCCAAGAGACCCAGTACTTC
cdr3_aa: CASSVATSGGSQETQYF

v_call: TRBV7-2
clone_size: -
d_call: TRBD1
j_call: TRBJ2-4
cdr3_nt: TGTGCCAGCAGCCCCGGGACAGGGGGTGGAAACATTCAGTACTTC
cdr3_aa: CASSPGTGGGNIQYF

v_call: TRBV5-6
clone_size: few
d_call: TRBD2
j_call: TRBJ2-1
cdr3_nt: TGTGCCAGTTCCGTGGGGACTAGCTTTTATGAGCAGTTCTTC
cdr3_aa: CASSVGTSFYEQFF

v_call: TRBV5-1
clone_size: few
d_call: TRBD1
j_call: TRBJ2-1
cdr3_nt: TGCGCCAGCAGCGGGTCCAAGGGACAGCACAATGAGCAGTTCTTC
cdr3_aa: CASSGSKGQHNEQFF

v_call: TRBV7-2
clone_size: few
d_call: -
j_call: TRBJ2-5
cdr3_nt: TGTGCCAGCAGCTTACACGCGCGGGGACTGCAAGAGACCCAGTACTTC
cdr3_aa: CASSLHARGLQETQYF

v_call: TRBV7-2
clone_size: -
d_call: -
j_call: TRBJ1-4
cdr3_nt: TGTGCCAGCAGCTTTTGGGGGCAGAATGAAAAACTGTTTTTT
cdr3_aa: CASSFWGQNEKLFF

v_call: TRBV6-5
clone_size: -
d_call: TRBD2
j_call: TRBJ2-5
cdr3_nt: TGTGCCAGCAGTTACAAGGCTAGCGGGGGTCGAGAGACCCAGTACTTC
cdr3_aa: CASSYKASGGRETQYF

v_call: TRBV29-1
clone_size: few
d_call: TRBD2
j_call: TRBJ2-3
cdr3_nt: TGCAGCGTTGCCTATTCTAGCGGGGGCACAGATACGCAGTATTTT
cdr3_aa: CSVAYSSGGTDTQYF

v_call: TRBV2
clone_size: few
d_call: TRBD2
j_call: TRBJ2-5
cdr3_nt: TGTGCCAGCTCCCTCGGCGGGGGGTCAGTTCCCCAGTACTTC
cdr3_aa: CASSLGGGSVPQYF

v_call: TRBV28
clone_size: -
d_call: TRBD1
j_call: TRBJ2-7
cdr3_nt: TGTGCCAGCAGCTCGACAGGGAACGAGCAGTACTTC
cdr3_aa: CASSSTGNEQYF

v_call: TRBV10-2
clone_size: few
d_call: TRBD1
j_call: TRBJ2-7
cdr3_nt: TGCGCCAGCAGTGCAAGGGACAGGGGAGCGTACGAGCAGTACTTC
cdr3_aa: CASSARDRGAYEQYF

v_call: TRBV9
clone_size: -
d_call: TRBD2
j_call: TRBJ2-3
cdr3_nt: TGTGCCAGCAGCGTAGCGGTTAGCGGGGGCTCCCTATTCACAGATACGCAGTATTTT
cdr3_aa: CASSVAVSGGSLFTDTQYF

v_call: TRBV5-1
clone_size: -
d_call: -
j_call: TRBJ2-1
cdr3_nt: TGCGCCAGCAAGACCCAGGGCTACAATGAGCAGTTCTTC
cdr3_aa: CASKTQGYNEQFF

v_call: TRBV6-5
clone_size: -
d_call: -
j_call: TRBJ2-7
cdr3_nt: TGTGCCAGCAGTTCACAGGGCAACAAGCAGTACTTC
cdr3_aa: CASSSQGNKQYF

v_call: TRBV2
clone_size: -
d_call: -
j_call: TRBJ2-7
cdr3_nt: TGTGCCAGCCGACCGGACAGTTACGAGCAGTACTTC
cdr3_aa: CASRPDSYEQYF

v_call: TRBV2
clone_size: -
d_call: TRBD1
j_call: TRBJ1-5
cdr3_nt: TGTGCCAGCAGAGGTACCACAGGGGCTCAAAATCAGCCCCAGCATTTT
cdr3_aa: CASRGTTGAQNQPQHF

v_call: TRBV2
clone_size: -
d_call: -
j_call: TRBJ1-2
cdr3_nt: TGTGCCAGCAGTGCGGAGGGGGGGGGCTACACCTTC
cdr3_aa: CASSAEGGGYTF

v_call: TRBV5-1
clone_size: few
d_call: TRBD1
j_call: TRBJ1-2
cdr3_nt: TGCGCCAGCAGCTTGGCCAGGGACAGCCCCCTCTACACCTTC
cdr3_aa: CASSLARDSPLYTF

v_call: TRBV7-9
clone_size: few
d_call: TRBD1
j_call: TRBJ1-1
cdr3_nt: TGTGCCAGCAGCTCTAAAACAGGGGGGGACACTGAAGCTTTCTTT
cdr3_aa: CASSSKTGGDTEAFF

v_call: TRBV2
clone_size: -
d_call: TRBD1
j_call: TRBJ2-2
cdr3_nt: TGTGCCAGCAGTGAAAGGGGACAGATGACCGGGGAGCTGTTTTTT
cdr3_aa: CASSERGQMTGELFF

v_call: TRBV11-2
clone_size: -
d_call: -
j_call: TRBJ1-1
cdr3_nt: TGTGCCAGCAGCTTAAAGCTGAACACTGAAGCTTTCTTT
cdr3_aa: CASSLKLNTEAFF

v_call: TRBV5-4
clone_size: few
d_call: -
j_call: TRBJ2-2
cdr3_nt: TGTGCCAGCAGCCAAGAAACAGCCGCCAACACCGGGGAGCTGTTTTTT
cdr3_aa: CASSQETAANTGELFF

v_call: TRBV11-2
clone_size: few
d_call: -
j_call: TRBJ1-1
cdr3_nt: TGTGCCAGCAGCGTGGACAGTAACACTGAAGCTTTCTTT
cdr3_aa: CASSVDSNTEAFF

v_call: TRBV5-1
clone_size: -
d_call: TRBD1
j_call: TRBJ2-3
cdr3_nt: TGCGCCAGCAGCTTGGCCAGCGGGACAGGGATTAGCACAGATACGCAGTATTTT
cdr3_aa: CASSLASGTGISTDTQYF

v_call: TRBV7-2
clone_size: few
d_call: TRBD2
j_call: TRBJ2-7
cdr3_nt: TGTGCCAGCAGCCCAAGGACTAGCGGGGGTGGGGGTGAGCAGTACTTC
cdr3_aa: CASSPRTSGGGGEQYF

v_call: TRBV5-1
clone_size: -
d_call: -
j_call: TRBJ2-2
cdr3_nt: TGCGCCAGCAGCGTGGCGGGGTTATCCTTCTCGACCGGGGAGCTGTTTTTT
cdr3_aa: CASSVAGLSFSTGELFF

v_call: TRBV7-2
clone_size: -
d_call: TRBD1
j_call: TRBJ2-7
cdr3_nt: TGTGCCAGCAGCTTCGGACAGGCGGGCTACGAGCAGTACTTC
cdr3_aa: CASSFGQAGYEQYF

v_call: TRBV6-5
clone_size: few
d_call: TRBD1
j_call: TRBJ2-7
cdr3_nt: TGTGCCAGCAGTTACGGGACAGGGGGCCACTACGAGCAGTACTTC
cdr3_aa: CASSYGTGGHYEQYF

v_call: TRBV2
clone_size: -
d_call: -
j_call: TRBJ2-1
cdr3_nt: TGTGCCAGCAGTGCGGTAGAGTTCAACAATGAGCAGTTCTTC
cdr3_aa: CASSAVEFNNEQFF

v_call: TRBV5-1
clone_size: -
d_call: TRBD2
j_call: TRBJ2-3
cdr3_nt: TGCGCCAGCAGCTTGTCACTAGCGGGGGGAGGAAGAACAGATACGCAGTATTTT
cdr3_aa: CASSLSLAGGGRTDTQYF

v_call: TRBV4-1
clone_size: -
d_call: TRBD1
j_call: TRBJ1-5
cdr3_nt: TGCGCCAGCAGCCAATATGCGGGACAGGGGGTAAATAGCAATCAGCCCCAGCATTTT
cdr3_aa: CASSQYAGQGVNSNQPQHF

v_call: TRBV4-2
clone_size: -
d_call: TRBD1
j_call: TRBJ1-4
cdr3_nt: TGTGCCAGCAGCCCCACAGGGGGCATAGGTGAAAAACTGTTTTTT
cdr3_aa: CASSPTGGIGEKLFF

v_call: TRBV18
clone_size: few
d_call: -
j_call: TRBJ2-4
cdr3_nt: TGTGCCAGCTCACCTGAGATGGACATTCAGTACTTC
cdr3_aa: CASSPEMDIQYF

v_call: TRBV11-2
clone_size: -
d_call: TRBD1
j_call: TRBJ1-3
cdr3_nt: TGTGCCAGCAGCTCACAGGGGTTTACTGGAAACACCATATATTTT
cdr3_aa: CASSSQGFTGNTIYF

v_call: TRBV7-9
clone_size: few
d_call: TRBD2
j_call: TRBJ2-5
cdr3_nt: TGTGCCAGCAGCCCGCGGCCAGCGGGGGATAAAGAGACCCAGTACTTC
cdr3_aa: CASSPRPAGDKETQYF

v_call: TRBV11-2
clone_size: few
d_call: -
j_call: TRBJ2-5
cdr3_nt: TGTGCCAGCAGCTTGGGACTCGCACAAGAGACCCAGTACTTC
cdr3_aa: CASSLGLAQETQYF